Listed here are 5 T cell receptor beta chains from one sample, sequenced in a study of blood T cell repertoires in COVID-19. The data were produced by immunoSEQ multiplex PCR, yet TCRdb's version contains in-frame clones alone and is incomplete. Among about 120,000 clones listed, around nine tenths were seen once. Sequenced material: peripheral blood. All receptors derive from a man aged 50-59 years with acute or convalescent COVID-19.

The chain combines TRBV11-2 with TRBJ1-2, with 7 bases fitting TRBD1. The germline CDR1 and CDR2 sequences are SGHAT and FQNNGV. The CDR3 totals 15 residues. Trimming at V came to 2 bases and at J to 4 bases, leaving 7 bases not matched to a gene. In DNA form, the CDR3 reads TGTGCCAGCAGCTTATCTCCCGGGACAGCCTATGGCTACACCTTC. Translation: CASSLSPGTAYGYTF.

The chain joins TRBV2 to TRBJ2-2, with 11 bases fitting TRBD2. CDR3 size: 13 residues. Per germline, CDR1 SNHLY and CDR2 FYNNEI. The junction had 4 bases not matched to a gene; V was cut back by 9 bases and J by 7 bases. The DNA for the CDR3 is TGTGCCAGTAGCGGGAGGGCCAACGGGGAGCTGTTTTTT. Protein sequence: CASSGRANGELFF.

This chain links TRBV7-2 with TRBJ2-5, with D possibly being TRBD2 (6 bases). This CDR3 has 14 residues. Deletions cut 5 bases from V and 4 bases from J, with 14 bases between. Germline V lookup: CDR1 SGHTA, CDR2 FQGNSA. CDR3 in DNA: TGTGCCAGCAGCCCTACCGGGACTGGAGAGACCCAGTACTTC. The encoded protein is CASSPTGTGETQYF.

The genes are TRBV6-1 and TRBJ2-3; TRBD2 matches at 8 bases. The J segment lost 6 bases and the V segment lost 1 base, leaving 9 bases of the junction unmatched. Per germline, CDR1 MNHNS and CDR2 SASEGT. This CDR3 comprises 16 residues. The CDR3 sequence: CASSEDGSGGMDTQYF. DNA of the CDR3: TGTGCCAGCAGTGAAGATGGGAGCGGGGGTATGGATACGCAGTATTTT.

The count of this clone is one. This rearrangement joins TRBV11-3 to TRBJ2-2; weak D call: TRBD1 (6 bases). Germline CDR1 and CDR2: SGHNT and YENEEA. The V end was cut by 0 bases, the J end by 4 bases, with 12 bases between. CDR3 length equals 16 residues. CDR3 DNA sequence: TGTGCCAGCAGCTTAGACCTGGGGGCTGGCACCGGGGAGCTGTTTTTT. This sequence encodes CASSLDLGAGTGELFF.